A selection of T cell receptor beta chains follows, all from one sample in a study of blood T cells in healthy people across ages. TCRdb used MiXCR to reprocess the 5' RACE reads, holding one entry per CDR3 protein. The repertoire holds roughly 500,000 distinct CDR3 sequences, 27% seen once, with approximately 17% in the top ten. Material: blood. The receptors were sampled from a woman aged 70-85 years in good health. Both conserved end residues are part of each CDR3. D genes are given only for firm matches. Rows may omit the clone size; those that give it use once, few, many or a size class.

v_gene	j_gene	d_gene	abundance	len	CDR3nt	CDR3aa
TRBV12-3/TRBV12-4	TRBJ2-1	NA	NA	11	TGTGCCAGCAAGTTGGCCAATGAGCAGTTCTTC	CASKLANEQFF
TRBV29-1	TRBJ2-1	NA	few	11	TGCAGCGCCGAGACCTACAATGAGCAGTTCTTC	CSAETYNEQFF
TRBV7-9	TRBJ1-6	TRBD1	few	14	TGTGCCAGCAGCTCCCGGACAGGAAATTCACTCCTCCACTTT	CASSSRTGNSLLHF
TRBV6-5	TRBJ1-2	NA	few	14	TGTGCCAGCAGTTACTTCGGCGGCTACTATGGCTACACCTTC	CASSYFGGYYGYTF
TRBV7-2	TRBJ2-5	NA	NA	15	TGTGCCAGCAGCTTAGAATGGGCCCGGGTTGGGACCCAGTACTTC	CASSLEWARVGTQYF
TRBV19	TRBJ1-5	NA	NA	13	TGTGCCAGTAGTAACCGGCCGGGCCAGCCCCAGCATTTT	CASSNRPGQPQHF
TRBV30	TRBJ1-6	TRBD1	few	16	TGTGCCTGGAGTACCCACAAAGCGGGACAGGGTCCAGTCCTCCACTTT	CAWSTHKAGQGPVLHF
TRBV3-1	TRBJ1-1	NA	NA	15	TGTGCCAGCAGCCCTCAACTGACAATGAACACTGAAGCTTTCTTT	CASSPQLTMNTEAFF
TRBV6-6	TRBJ2-7	TRBD2	NA	15	TGTGCCTCATCAGACCCCGGGACTAGCGATTCCGAGCAGTACTTC	CASSDPGTSDSEQYF
TRBV4-3	TRBJ1-2	NA	few	15	TGCGCCAGCAGCCAAGAGTTCGCCAGAAACTATGGCTACACCTTC	CASSQEFARNYGYTF
TRBV7-2	TRBJ1-1	NA	few	16	TGTGCCAGCAGCTCCAGACAGAATCTACAGAACACTGAAGCTTTCTTT	CASSSRQNLQNTEAFF
TRBV18	TRBJ1-4	NA	few	15	TGTGCCAGCTCACCGGGAACGGCCGCTAATGAAAAACTGTTTTTT	CASSPGTAANEKLFF
TRBV7-7	TRBJ1-5	NA	NA	12	TGTGCCAGCCAGGGTTGCCATCGGCCCCAGCATTTT	CASQGCHRPQHF
TRBV5-6	TRBJ2-1	NA	NA	18	TGTGCCAGCAGCTTGTTCGCCTTGGTCGATAGCTCCTACAATGAGCAGTTCTTC	CASSLFALVDSSYNEQFF
TRBV12-3/TRBV12-4	TRBJ2-5	TRBD2	few	14	TGTGCCAGCAGTTCGACTAGCGGAAAACTTACCCAGTACTTC	CASSSTSGKLTQYF
TRBV4-2	TRBJ2-7	TRBD1	NA	15	TGTGCCAGCAGCCAGGGACAGGGGGTCCCCTACGAGCAGTACTTC	CASSQGQGVPYEQYF
TRBV9	TRBJ1-2	NA	few	15	TGTGCCAGCAGCCCCCCCAGGTCAGGAAACTATGGCTACACCTTC	CASSPPRSGNYGYTF
TRBV18	TRBJ2-5	NA	NA	15	TGTGCCAGTTCACCACCTGCCGGGGCCAAGGGGAGCCAGTACTTC	CASSPPAGAKGSQYF
TRBV12-3/TRBV12-4	TRBJ2-5	NA	few	15	TGTGCCAGCAGTTTAGGGTCGGGGCCACAAGAGATCCAGTACTTC	CASSLGSGPQEIQYF
TRBV25-1	TRBJ2-4	NA	NA	14	TGTGCCAGCAGTGAAGAGGGGGCCAAAAACATTCAGTACTTC	CASSEEGAKNIQYF
TRBV14	TRBJ2-2	NA	NA	16	TGTGCCAGCAGCCCCCCCGCGAGGGGCCCCACCGGGGAGCTGTTTTTT	CASSPPARGPTGELFF
TRBV5-5	TRBJ1-2	TRBD1	NA	14	TGTGCCAGCAGCTTACAGGGGGTTCCCTATGGCTACACCTTC	CASSLQGVPYGYTF
TRBV6-2/TRBV6-3	TRBJ1-1	NA	few	12	TGTGCCAGCAGAACACCAGAATGGGTAGCTTTCTTT	CASRTPEWVAFF
TRBV5-1	TRBJ1-1	NA	NA	14	TGCGCCAGCAGCTTCTCTCCCGGGAACACTGAAGCTTTCTTT	CASSFSPGNTEAFF
TRBV7-3	TRBJ1-1	TRBD1	NA	15	TGTGCCAGCAGCTTAAATCAGGGGGCGTACACTGAAGCTTTCTTT	CASSLNQGAYTEAFF
TRBV6-2/TRBV6-3	TRBJ1-1	NA	NA	12	TGTGCCAGCACACCCCGAGGGCTAGAAGCTTTCTTT	CASTPRGLEAFF
TRBV12-3/TRBV12-4	TRBJ1-2	TRBD1	NA	11	TGTGCCAGCGGGGACAGCCTGGGCTACACCTTC	CASGDSLGYTF
TRBV24-1	TRBJ2-6	TRBD1	NA	17	TGTGCCACCAGTGAATCGGACAGGGGTTCTGGGGCCAACGTCCTGACTTTC	CATSESDRGSGANVLTF
TRBV20-1	TRBJ1-2	NA	NA	13	TGCAGTGCTAGAAGGGACCGCGAATATGGCTACACCTTC	CSARRDREYGYTF
TRBV5-1	TRBJ1-1	NA	NA	14	TGCGCCAGCAGCTTCTTGACAGAAACGACAGAAGCTTTCTTT	CASSFLTETTEAFF
TRBV10-3	TRBJ2-5	NA	NA	15	TGTGCCATCAGTGAGTCAGTCGGGGGCGGAGAGACCCAGTACTTC	CAISESVGGGETQYF
TRBV29-1	TRBJ1-2	NA	NA	11	TGCAGCGTTAGCCTTAACTATGGCTACACCTTC	CSVSLNYGYTF
TRBV20-1	TRBJ1-2	TRBD1	few	13	TGCAGTGCTAACAGGGGGCGCATGGATGGCTACACCTTC	CSANRGRMDGYTF
TRBV5-1	TRBJ1-4	NA	few	13	TGCGCCAGCAGCTTGGAAAACAATGAAAAACTGTTTTTT	CASSLENNEKLFF
TRBV7-9	TRBJ2-5	NA	few	13	TGTGCCAGCAGGTCTGGAACCGGTGAGACCCAGTACTTC	CASRSGTGETQYF
TRBV7-2	TRBJ2-4	TRBD2	many	20	TGTGCCAGCAGCTCCCTCCCCAGGGCGGGGGGGTTCATAGCCAAAAACATTCAGTACTTC	CASSSLPRAGGFIAKNIQYF
TRBV20-1	TRBJ2-1	NA	NA	13	TGCAGTGCTAGCTTAGGCTCGGGTATAGGTCCGTTCTTC	CSASLGSGIGPFF
TRBV7-3	TRBJ2-1	TRBD2	NA	16	TGTGCCAGCAGCCCGTCGGGACTAGGAAGGTACAATGAGCAGTTCTTC	CASSPSGLGRYNEQFF
TRBV7-2	TRBJ2-1	TRBD2	few	15	TGTGCCAGCAGAAGGAGCGGGGGCCGATACAATGAGCAGTTCTTC	CASRRSGGRYNEQFF
TRBV7-9	TRBJ1-6	TRBD1	few	13	TGTGCCAGCGGTCGGGACAGGAATTCACCCCTCCACTTT	CASGRDRNSPLHF
TRBV7-6	TRBJ1-1	NA	NA	16	TGTGCCAGCAGCTTAGGGTCGCGGGCCTCCACCACTGAAGCTTTCTTT	CASSLGSRASTTEAFF
TRBV28	TRBJ1-2	NA	few	12	TGTGCCGTACTATTCGGCGTCTATGGCTACACCTTC	CAVLFGVYGYTF
TRBV6-6	TRBJ1-5	NA	few	14	TGTGCCAGCAGTTACCTGCAGGGAGATCAGCCCCAGCATTTT	CASSYLQGDQPQHF
TRBV21-1	TRBJ1-1	NA	few	14	TGTGCCAGGCACAGGCCCTCAGTGGGAACTGAAGCTTTCTTT	CARHRPSVGTEAFF
TRBV5-1	TRBJ2-1	NA	few	14	TGCGCCAGCAGCTTAGAGCCCCCCTACAATGAGCAGTTCTTC	CASSLEPPYNEQFF
TRBV5-1	TRBJ2-5	NA	once	13	TGCGCCAGCAGCTGGGAAGGGACAGAGACCCAGTACTTC	CASSWEGTETQYF
TRBV7-2	TRBJ2-7	TRBD1	many	16	TGTGCCAGCAGCTTAGCTTGGAGACAGGGGTTCCACGAGCAGTACTTC	CASSLAWRQGFHEQYF
TRBV21-1	TRBJ2-7	NA	NA	15	TGTGCCAGCAGCAAAGTGGACTTCCTAAGGTACGAGCAGTACTTC	CASSKVDFLRYEQYF
TRBV10-3	TRBJ2-5	TRBD1	few	15	TGTGCCATCAGACGGACAGGGTTAAATCAAGAGACCCAGTACTTC	CAIRRTGLNQETQYF